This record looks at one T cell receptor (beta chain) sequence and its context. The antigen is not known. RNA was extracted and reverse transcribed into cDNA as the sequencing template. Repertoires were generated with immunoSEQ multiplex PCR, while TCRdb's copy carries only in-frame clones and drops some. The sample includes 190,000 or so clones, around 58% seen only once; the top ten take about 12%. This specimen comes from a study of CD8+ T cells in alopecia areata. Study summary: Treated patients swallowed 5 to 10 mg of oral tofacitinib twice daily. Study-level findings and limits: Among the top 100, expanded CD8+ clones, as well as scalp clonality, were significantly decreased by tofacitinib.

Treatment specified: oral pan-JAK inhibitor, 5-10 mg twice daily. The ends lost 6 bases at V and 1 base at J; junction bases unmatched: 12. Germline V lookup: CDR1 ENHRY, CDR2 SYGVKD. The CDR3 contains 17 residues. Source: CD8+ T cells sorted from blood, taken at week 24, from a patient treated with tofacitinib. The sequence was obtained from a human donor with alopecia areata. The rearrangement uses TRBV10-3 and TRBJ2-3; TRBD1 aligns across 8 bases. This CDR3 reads CAIRLKTGDEGTDTQYF. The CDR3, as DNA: TGTGCCATCAGGCTGAAGACAGGGGATGAAGGCACAGATACGCAGTATTTT.